This entry describes one T cell receptor (beta chain). This entry belongs to a study of shared clonotypes between healthy human individuals. Trimming shortened V by 6 bases and J by 4 bases, and 12 bases separated the two germline ends. The CDR3 has 13 amino acids. Per the germline V gene, CDR1 is MNHEY and CDR2 is SMNVEV (reference sequence). Generated by immunoSEQ multiplex PCR, the TCRdb table keeps only in-frame clones and is missing some. The sample comprises some 2.1 million clones, 85% to 95% of which are singletons, and under 0.15% rests with the top ten. The chain joins TRBV27 to TRBJ1-2; D is ambiguous. This receptor was identified in a man aged 18-30 years in good health. Sequenced sample: naive CD4+ T cells sorted from blood. Subset here: CD45RA+ positively selected. CDR3 DNA: TGTGCCAGCAGGTTTGGCATGTCCTATGGCTACACCTTC. Amino acid sequence: CASRFGMSYGYTF.